Reported below is one TCR beta chain. The sample is drawn from a study of chemoradiotherapy in HPV16-positive cancers. The overall study: Candidate HPV-specific T-cell clones and common TCR motifs came from functional assays in a couple of HPV16-positive patients.

Sequenced by immunoSEQ multiplex PCR; TCRdb stores in-frame clones only, minus some. The profile covers fewer than 40,000 clones, with about 92% appearing a single time and roughly 3.6% taken by the ten largest. Over chemoradiotherapy, repertoires were sampled more than once. Trimming pared 0 bases from V and 0 bases from J, leaving 7 bases between. CDR1 SGHNT and CDR2 YYREEE come from the germline V gene (reference sequence). The CDR3 consists of 14 residues. This sequence originates from a human donor with HPV-associated anogenital cancer. The chain combines TRBV5-4 with TRBJ2-7; D possibly corresponds to TRBD1 (5 bases). The source material was blood, sampled from a patient who underwent chemoradiotherapy. CDR3 in DNA: TGTGCCAGCAGCTTGGGACAGCCCTCCTACGAGCAGTACTTC. The encoded protein is CASSLGQPSYEQYF.